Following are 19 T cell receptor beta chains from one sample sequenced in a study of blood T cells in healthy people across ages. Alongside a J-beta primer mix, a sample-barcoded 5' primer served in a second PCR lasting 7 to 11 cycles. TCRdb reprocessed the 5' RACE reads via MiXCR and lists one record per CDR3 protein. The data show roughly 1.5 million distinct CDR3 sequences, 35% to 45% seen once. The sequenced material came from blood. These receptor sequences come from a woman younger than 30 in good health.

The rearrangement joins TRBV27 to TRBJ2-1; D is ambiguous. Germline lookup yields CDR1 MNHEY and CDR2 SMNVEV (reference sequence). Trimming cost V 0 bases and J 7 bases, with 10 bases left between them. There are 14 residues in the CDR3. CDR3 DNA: TGTGCCAGCAGTTTATCTACCGTAGTGAATGAGCAGTTCTTC. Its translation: CASSLSTVVNEQFF.

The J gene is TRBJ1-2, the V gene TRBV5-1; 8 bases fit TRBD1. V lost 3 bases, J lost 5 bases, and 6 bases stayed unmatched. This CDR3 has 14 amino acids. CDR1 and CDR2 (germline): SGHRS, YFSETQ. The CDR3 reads CASSSGQEYYGYTF. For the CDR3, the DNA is TGCGCCAGCAGCTCGGGACAGGAGTATTATGGCTACACCTTC.

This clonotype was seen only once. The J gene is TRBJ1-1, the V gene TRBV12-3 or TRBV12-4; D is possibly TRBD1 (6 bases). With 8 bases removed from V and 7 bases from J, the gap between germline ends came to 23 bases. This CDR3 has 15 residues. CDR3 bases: TGTGCCAGCGGTCCAACCGGCGGACAGTTGATTGAAGCTTTCTTT. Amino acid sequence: CASGPTGGQLIEAFF.

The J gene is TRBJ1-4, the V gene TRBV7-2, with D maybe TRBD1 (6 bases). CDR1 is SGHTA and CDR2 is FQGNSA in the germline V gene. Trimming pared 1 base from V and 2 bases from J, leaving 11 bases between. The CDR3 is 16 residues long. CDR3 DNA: TGTGCCAGCAGCTTAGGTTCAGGGGCCACTAATGAAAAACTGTTTTTT. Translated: CASSLGSGATNEKLFF.

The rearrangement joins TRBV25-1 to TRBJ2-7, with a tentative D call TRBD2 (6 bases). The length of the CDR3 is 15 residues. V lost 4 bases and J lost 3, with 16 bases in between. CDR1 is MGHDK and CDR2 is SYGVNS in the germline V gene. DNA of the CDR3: TGTGCCAGCAGTGCCTCTGGCGGGAACTTCTACGAGCAGTACTTC. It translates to CASSASGGNFYEQYF.

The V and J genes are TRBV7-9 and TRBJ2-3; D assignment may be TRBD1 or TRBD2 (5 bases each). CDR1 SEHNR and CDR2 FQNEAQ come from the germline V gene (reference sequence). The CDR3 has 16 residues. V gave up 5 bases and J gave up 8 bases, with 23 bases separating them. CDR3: CASSPGTQRERATQYF. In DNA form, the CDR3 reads TGTGCCAGCAGCCCCGGGACCCAAAGGGAAAGAGCTACGCAGTATTTT. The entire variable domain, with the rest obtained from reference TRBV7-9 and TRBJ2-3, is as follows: DTGVSQNPRHKITKRGQNVTFRCDPISEHNRLYWYRQTLGQGPEFLTYFQNEAQLEKSRLLSDRFSAERPKGSFSTLEIQRTEQGDSAMYLCASSPGTQRERATQYFGPGTRLTVL.

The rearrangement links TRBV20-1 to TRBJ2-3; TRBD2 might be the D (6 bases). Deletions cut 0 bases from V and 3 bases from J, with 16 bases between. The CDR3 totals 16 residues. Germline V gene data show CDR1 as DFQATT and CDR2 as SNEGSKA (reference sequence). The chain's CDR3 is CSARDGRTERTDTQYF. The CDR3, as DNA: TGCAGTGCTAGAGATGGGAGGACGGAAAGAACAGATACGCAGTATTTT.

As DNA, the CDR3 is TGTGCCAGCAGTTTATCTGCGGACAGGGCCTTTAACTATGGCTACACCTTC. It is translated as CASSLSADRAFNYGYTF. The chain carries TRBV27 and TRBJ1-2; 8 nucleotides agree with TRBD1. The length of the CDR3 is 17 residues. Germline values: CDR1 MNHEY, CDR2 SMNVEV (reference sequence). V gave up 0 bases and J gave up 1 base; unmatched junction bases: 7.

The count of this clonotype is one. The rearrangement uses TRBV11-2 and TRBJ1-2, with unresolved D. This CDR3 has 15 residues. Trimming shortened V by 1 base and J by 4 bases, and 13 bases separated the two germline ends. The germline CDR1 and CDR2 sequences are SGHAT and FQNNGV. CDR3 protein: CASSLAGRPRYGYTF. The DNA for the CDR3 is TGTGCCAGCAGCTTAGCGGGCAGGCCACGCTATGGCTACACCTTC.

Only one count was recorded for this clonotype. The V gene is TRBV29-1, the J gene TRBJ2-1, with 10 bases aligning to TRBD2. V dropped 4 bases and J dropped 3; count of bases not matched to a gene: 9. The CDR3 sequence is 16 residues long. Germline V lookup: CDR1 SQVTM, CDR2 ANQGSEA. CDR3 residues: CSVVIAGGSLYNEQFF. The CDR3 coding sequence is TGCAGCGTTGTCATAGCGGGGGGATCCCTCTACAATGAGCAGTTCTTC.

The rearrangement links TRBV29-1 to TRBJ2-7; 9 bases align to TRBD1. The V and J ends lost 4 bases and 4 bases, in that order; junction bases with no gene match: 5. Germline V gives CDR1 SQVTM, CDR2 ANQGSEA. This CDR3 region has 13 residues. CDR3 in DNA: TGCAGCGTTGTGGGACAGGGTTTTTACGAGCAGTACTTC. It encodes CSVVGQGFYEQYF.

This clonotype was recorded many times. The CDR3 reads CASSFPLAGVSHEQYF. CDR3 bases: TGTGCCAGCAGCTTCCCCCTAGCGGGAGTTTCCCACGAGCAGTACTTC. The chain couples TRBV7-2 to TRBJ2-7; 10 bases are shared with TRBD2. Germline-derived CDR1 and CDR2 are SGHTA and FQGNSA. Germline trimming cut 3 bases from V and 5 bases from J; bases unmatched to any gene: 10. This CDR3 has 16 residues.

The CDR3 protein is CASGKELAGGDTGELFF. The CDR3 DNA reads as TGTGCCAGCGGGAAAGAACTAGCGGGAGGCGACACCGGGGAGCTGTTTTTT. This chain links TRBV3-1 with TRBJ2-2; 12 nucleotides line up with TRBD2. Germline loops: CDR1 LGHDT, CDR2 YNNKEL (reference sequence). Trimming removed 8 bases from V and 3 bases from J; junction bases left unmatched: 10. CDR3 length: 17 amino acids.

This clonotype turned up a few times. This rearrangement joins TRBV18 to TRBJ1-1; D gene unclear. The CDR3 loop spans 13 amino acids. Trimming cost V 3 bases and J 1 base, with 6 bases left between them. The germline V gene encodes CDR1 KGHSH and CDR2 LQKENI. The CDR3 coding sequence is TGTGCCAGCTCACCGGCGGAGAACACTGAAGCTTTCTTT. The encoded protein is CASSPAENTEAFF.

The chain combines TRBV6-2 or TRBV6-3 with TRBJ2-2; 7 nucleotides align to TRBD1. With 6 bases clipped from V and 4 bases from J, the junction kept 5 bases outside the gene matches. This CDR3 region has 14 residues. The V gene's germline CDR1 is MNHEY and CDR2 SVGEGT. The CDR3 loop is CASRTDRATGELFF. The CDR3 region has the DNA TGTGCCAGCAGAACTGACAGGGCCACCGGGGAGCTGTTTTTT.

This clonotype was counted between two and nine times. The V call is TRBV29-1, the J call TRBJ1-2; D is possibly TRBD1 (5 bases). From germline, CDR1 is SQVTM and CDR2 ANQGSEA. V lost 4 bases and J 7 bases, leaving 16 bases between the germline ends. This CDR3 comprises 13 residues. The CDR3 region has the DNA TGCAGCGTTGTTACCGGGGCTGGCCCTGGCTACACCTTC. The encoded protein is CSVVTGAGPGYTF.

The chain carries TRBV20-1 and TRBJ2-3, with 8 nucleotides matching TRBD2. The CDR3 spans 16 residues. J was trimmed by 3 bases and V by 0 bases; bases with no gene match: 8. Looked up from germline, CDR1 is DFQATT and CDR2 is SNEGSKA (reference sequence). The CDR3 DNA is TGCAGTGCTAGAGATGAGCGGGAGAGGGTGACAGATACGCAGTATTTT. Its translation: CSARDERERVTDTQYF.

As DNA, the CDR3 is TGTGCCAGCATGGGGCGGGGGGCCCCACTTAGCTATGGCTACACCTTC. This encodes CASMGRGAPLSYGYTF. V and J are TRBV2 and TRBJ1-2, with D possibly TRBD1 on 6 matching bases. Trimming pared 7 bases from V and 4 bases from J, leaving 22 bases between. The CDR3 contains 16 residues. The germline V gene encodes CDR1 SNHLY and CDR2 FYNNEI.

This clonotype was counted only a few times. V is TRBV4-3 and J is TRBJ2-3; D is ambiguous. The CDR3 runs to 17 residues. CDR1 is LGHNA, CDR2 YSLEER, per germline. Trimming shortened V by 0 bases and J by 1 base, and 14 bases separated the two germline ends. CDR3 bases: TGCGCCAGCAGCCAAGATACGGGTCTTAGCCGCACAGATACGCAGTATTTT. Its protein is CASSQDTGLSRTDTQYF.